The 25 T cell receptor beta chains below all came from one sample that was sequenced in a study of cytomegalovirus exposure and HLA in healthy donors. Primers for the PCR totalled 60 Vbeta and 13 Jbeta. Sequenced by immunoSEQ multiplex PCR; TCRdb stores in-frame clones only, minus some. The top ten clones hold more than 5% of a sample with tens of thousands of clones, over 55% of them seen once. Sample: PBMCs. The receptors shown here come from a boy aged 5-17 years in good health and CMV-seropositive.

Only a few counts were recorded for this clone. V usage is TRBV25-1 and J usage is TRBJ1-1, with 7 positions matching TRBD1. Unmatched junction bases numbered 4, after V lost 3 bases and J lost 0 bases. This CDR3 is 15 amino acids long. Germline CDR1 reads MGHDK; CDR2 reads SYGVNS. Here the CDR3 reads CASSEPGQLNTEAFF. As DNA, the CDR3 is TGTGCCAGCAGTGAGCCGGGACAGCTGAACACTGAAGCTTTCTTT.

The chain joins TRBV13 to TRBJ2-3; TRBD2 aligns across 9 bases. V gave up 5 bases and J gave up 0 bases; unmatched junction bases: 6. Germline CDR1 is PRHDT and CDR2 is FYEKMQ (reference sequence). The CDR3 consists of 16 residues. The CDR3 loop reads CASSTRTSVSTDTQYF. The CDR3 DNA reads as TGTGCCAGCAGCACCCGGACTAGCGTGAGCACAGATACGCAGTATTTT.

The chain combines TRBV7-9 with TRBJ1-2; TRBD1 matches at 7 bases. From germline, CDR1 is SEHNR and CDR2 FQNEAQ (reference sequence). Trimming at V came to 1 base and at J to 8 bases, leaving 13 bases not matched to a gene. The CDR3 length is 16 residues. The CDR3 coding sequence is TGTGCCAGCAGCTTAGGGTCGGCCGGGACAGTTACCGGCTACACCTTC. Its translation is CASSLGSAGTVTGYTF.

The chain uses TRBV4-2 and TRBJ1-6; D call uncertain. The CDR3 spans 17 residues. Trimming removed 0 bases at V and 9 bases at J, with 18 bases between. Germline values: CDR1 LGHNA, CDR2 YNFKEQ. CDR3 in DNA: TGTGCCAGCAGCCAAGACCCTAGATCGGTCAACGGTTCACCCCTCCACTTT. This translates into CASSQDPRSVNGSPLHF.

The V call is TRBV6-1, the J call TRBJ1-5, with D possibly TRBD1 on 6 matching bases. CDR1 is MNHNS, CDR2 SASEGT, per germline. There are 14 residues in the CDR3. With 3 bases removed from V and 3 bases from J, the gap between germline ends came to 9 bases. The CDR3 reads CASSESGVNQPQHF. CDR3 coding DNA: TGTGCCAGCAGTGAGTCAGGGGTCAATCAGCCCCAGCATTTT.

V is TRBV2 and J is TRBJ1-1; TRBD1 aligns across 12 bases. This CDR3 has 13 residues. Germline CDR1 SNHLY, CDR2 FYNNEI. Germline trimming cut 4 bases from V and 11 bases from J; bases unmatched to any gene: 5. The CDR3 DNA sequence: TGTGCCAGCAGTGGGGACAGGGGGCTTGTGGCTTTCTTT. Protein product: CASSGDRGLVAFF.

The chain links TRBV5-1 to TRBJ2-2, with D unresolved. V was shortened by 1 base and J by 0 bases, with 7 bases between the two germline ends. This CDR3 is 15 amino acids long. Germline V gene sequence: CDR1 SGHRS, CDR2 YFSETQ. The CDR3 DNA reads TGCGCCAGCAGCTTGACCGGGTCGAACACCGGGGAGCTGTTTTTT. Its protein is CASSLTGSNTGELFF. Looking up the rest from reference TRBV5-1 and TRBJ2-2 gives the full variable domain: KAGVTQTPRYLIKTRGQQVTLSCSPISGHRSVSWYQQTPGQGLQFLFEYFSETQRNKGNFPGRFSGRQFSNSRSEMNVSTLELGDSALYLCASSLTGSNTGELFFGEGSRLTVL.

The rearrangement joins TRBV30 to TRBJ1-4; the D gene is possibly TRBD1 (6 bases). This CDR3 comprises 13 residues. The V gene lost 6 bases and the J gene lost 5 bases, with 13 bases spanning the gap. The V gene's germline CDR1 is GTSNPN and CDR2 SVGIG (reference sequence). The CDR3 coding sequence is TGTGCCTGTCCGGGACAAGGGAATGAAAAACTGTTTTTT. Amino acid sequence: CACPGQGNEKLFF.

The rearrangement joins TRBV5-4 to TRBJ2-3; no clear D gene. V was pared by 0 bases and J by 4 bases, with 18 bases between. Per the germline V gene, CDR1 is SGHNT and CDR2 is YYREEE (reference sequence). The CDR3 runs to 17 residues. The CDR3 DNA is TGTGCCAGCAGCTTGGCTGGGCGCACAATTCAGCCAGATACGCAGTATTTT. Its protein is CASSLAGRTIQPDTQYF.

This clone was counted between two and nine times. This chain links TRBV5-4 with TRBJ2-7; 9 bases line up with TRBD1. The trim removed 2 bases at V and 5 bases at J, leaving 2 bases unmatched. The germline V gene has CDR1 SGHNT and CDR2 YYREEE (reference sequence). This CDR3 region has 13 residues. Here the CDR3 DNA reads TGTGCCAGCAGCTTACAGGGGGCGAACGAGCAGTACTTC. Protein: CASSLQGANEQYF. Looking up the rest from reference TRBV5-4 and TRBJ2-7 gives the full variable domain: ETGVTQSPTHLIKTRGQQVTLRCSSQSGHNTVSWYQQALGQGPQFIFQYYREEENGRGNFPPRFSGLQFPNYSSELNVNALELDDSALYLCASSLQGANEQYFGPGTRLTVT.

The rearrangement links TRBV15 to TRBJ2-1, with 7 nucleotides matching TRBD1. The V gene end was trimmed by 1 base and the J gene end by 5 bases; junction bases not matched to a gene: 8. The CDR3 extends over 16 amino acids. Germline V gene data show CDR1 as LNHNV and CDR2 as YYDKDF (reference sequence). CDR3 loop: CATSRGFTGTDNEQFF. The CDR3 coding sequence is TGTGCCACCAGCAGAGGATTTACCGGGACAGACAATGAGCAGTTCTTC.

V is TRBV6-1 and J is TRBJ1-4; possible D gene TRBD1, 6 bases. Looked up from germline, CDR1 is MNHNS and CDR2 is SASEGT. CDR3 size: 14 residues. The V end was cut by 5 bases, the J end by 3 bases, with 10 bases between. The CDR3 DNA is TGTGCCAGCAGTACAGGGAGCGCTAATGAAAAACTGTTTTTT. This translates into CASSTGSANEKLFF.

For this clone: One end of the junction does not line up with germline, which may come from a read error. The chain has TRBV7-9 and TRBJ1-2; D remains unclear. The germline CDR1 and CDR2 sequences are SEHNR and FQNEAQ (reference sequence). The CDR3 has 14 amino acids. The CDR3 spells CASSLGLAGMSYPF. In DNA, the CDR3 is TGTGCCAGCAGCTTAGGATTGGCGGGTATGAGCTACCCCTTC.

The chain couples TRBV7-3 to TRBJ2-7; 8 nucleotides match TRBD1. V lost 2 bases, J lost 3 bases, and 12 bases stayed unmatched. The CDR3 length is 17 residues. Per the germline V gene, CDR1 is SGHTA and CDR2 is FQGTGA. CDR3 amino acids: CASSLPLPDRGNYEQYF. The CDR3 DNA is TGTGCCAGCAGCTTACCTCTCCCCGACAGGGGCAACTACGAGCAGTACTTC.

DNA of the CDR3: TGCGCCAGCAGCTTGGAAGGGGGCTGGGGTGAAAAACTGTTTTTT. Amino acids: CASSLEGGWGEKLFF. V usage is TRBV5-1 and J usage is TRBJ1-4; 7 bases agree with TRBD1. This CDR3 spans 15 amino acids. Trimming took 0 bases from V and 7 from J; bases not matched to a gene: 6. Germline loops: CDR1 SGHRS, CDR2 YFSETQ.

This clone has more than one count but fewer than ten. The J gene is TRBJ2-4, the V gene TRBV18; no firm D call. This CDR3 contains 15 residues. V was clipped by 2 bases and J by 0 bases, with 8 bases between them. Germline V CDR1 and CDR2: KGHSH, LQKENI. The CDR3 coding sequence is TGTGCCAGCTCACCATCGGAGAGAGCCAAAAACATTCAGTACTTC. Amino acid sequence: CASSPSERAKNIQYF. Filled out from reference TRBV18 and TRBJ2-4, the complete variable domain reads NAGVMQNPRHLVRRRGQEARLRCSPMKGHSHVYWYRQLPEEGLKFMVYLQKENIIDESGMPKERFSAEFPKEGPSILRIQQVVRGDSAAYFCASSPSERAKNIQYFGAGTRLSVL.

The chain links TRBV7-6 to TRBJ2-1, with D tentatively TRBD1 (6 bases). This CDR3 has 11 residues. Germline V lookup: CDR1 SGHVS, CDR2 FNYEAQ. Trimming cost V 5 bases and J 10 bases, with 9 bases left between them. For the CDR3, the DNA is TGTGCCAGCAGCGCTGGACAGGAGCAGTTCTTC. Protein sequence: CASSAGQEQFF.

A remark on this clone: The same CDR3 is also encoded by other DNA sequences in this sample. The CDR3 is CASSFFGVVNTEAFF. CDR3 sequence (DNA): TGTGCCAGCAGCTTTTTCGGGGTAGTGAACACTGAAGCTTTCTTT. This chain joins TRBV5-6 and TRBJ1-1, with no clear D. V was shortened by 2 bases and J by 0 bases, with 11 bases between the two germline ends. CDR3 length: 15 amino acids. From germline, CDR1 is SGHDT and CDR2 YYEEEE.

The chain joins TRBV30 to TRBJ2-3; D possibly corresponds to TRBD2 (5 bases). Between the trimmed V and J ends, which lost 0 bases and 4 bases, there was a span of 14 bases. This CDR3 region has 15 residues. Germline CDR1 and CDR2: GTSNPN and SVGIG (reference sequence). The chain's CDR3 is CAWSVRAFTADTQYF. The CDR3, as DNA: TGTGCCTGGAGTGTGAGGGCCTTTACGGCAGATACGCAGTATTTT.

The chain recombines TRBV6-1 with TRBJ1-5, with D possibly being TRBD1 (6 bases). With 5 bases removed from V and 2 bases from J, the gap between germline ends came to 7 bases. The CDR3 length is 13 residues. Germline V gene sequence: CDR1 MNHNS, CDR2 SASEGT. This CDR3 is CASSRQGNQPQHF. In DNA, the CDR3 is TGTGCCAGCAGTCGACAGGGCAATCAGCCCCAGCATTTT.

This clone was counted a few times. V and J are TRBV27 and TRBJ1-1; D unclear. Looked up from germline, CDR1 is MNHEY and CDR2 is SMNVEV (reference sequence). The CDR3 extends over 13 amino acids. The ends were cut back, 3 bases at V and 6 bases at J, with 11 bases in the middle. The CDR3 DNA sequence: TGTGCCAGCAGTTTTGGGGAGTACTCTGAAGCTTTCTTT. This encodes CASSFGEYSEAFF.

This chain joins TRBV5-4 and TRBJ2-1; TRBD2 matches at 15 bases. V dropped 4 bases and J dropped 4; count of bases not matched to a gene: 9. Germline V CDR1 and CDR2: SGHNT, YYREEE (reference sequence). CDR3 size: 18 residues. CDR3 bases: TGTGCCAGCAGCCCGGGACTAGCGGGGGGCAGGGCATACAATGAGCAGTTCTTC. Translated, it gives CASSPGLAGGRAYNEQFF.

This rearrangement joins TRBV11-2 to TRBJ2-3; D possibly corresponds to TRBD1 (5 bases). Germline V lookup: CDR1 SGHAT, CDR2 FQNNGV. V dropped 0 bases and J dropped 6 bases, with 13 bases sitting between them. This CDR3 has 15 residues. CDR3 residues: CASSLDLGRADTQYF. CDR3 nucleotide sequence: TGTGCCAGCAGCTTAGATCTCGGCAGGGCGGATACGCAGTATTTT.

This clone was detected only a few times. The genes are TRBV2 and TRBJ2-5; D is unclear. Trimming pared 3 bases from V and 2 bases from J, leaving 10 bases between. Germline-derived CDR1 and CDR2 are SNHLY and FYNNEI. The CDR3 is made up of 14 amino acids. CDR3 in amino acids: CASSEAGLQETQYF. The CDR3 DNA is TGTGCCAGCAGTGAGGCAGGATTACAAGAGACCCAGTACTTC.

The V and J genes are TRBV5-1 and TRBJ2-3; TRBD2 matches 12 bases. This CDR3 is built from 17 residues. Germline CDR1 SGHRS, CDR2 YFSETQ. V was clipped by 0 bases and J by 6 bases; unmatched bases: 8. This CDR3 reads CASSLVASGGAGDTQYF. The DNA of the CDR3 is TGCGCCAGCAGCTTGGTGGCTAGCGGGGGGGCAGGGGATACGCAGTATTTT.